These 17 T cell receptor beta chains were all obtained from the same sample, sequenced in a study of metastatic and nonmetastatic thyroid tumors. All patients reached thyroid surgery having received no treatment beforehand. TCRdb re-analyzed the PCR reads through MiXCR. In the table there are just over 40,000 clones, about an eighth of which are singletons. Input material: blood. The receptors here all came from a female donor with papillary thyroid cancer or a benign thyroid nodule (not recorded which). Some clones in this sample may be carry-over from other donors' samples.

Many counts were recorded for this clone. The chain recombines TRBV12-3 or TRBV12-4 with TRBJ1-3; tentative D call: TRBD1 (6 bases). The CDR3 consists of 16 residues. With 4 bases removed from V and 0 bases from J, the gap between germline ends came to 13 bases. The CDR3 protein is CASSYDRPSSGNTIYF. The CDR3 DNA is TGTGCCAGCAGTTATGACAGGCCGTCCTCTGGAAACACCATATATTTT.

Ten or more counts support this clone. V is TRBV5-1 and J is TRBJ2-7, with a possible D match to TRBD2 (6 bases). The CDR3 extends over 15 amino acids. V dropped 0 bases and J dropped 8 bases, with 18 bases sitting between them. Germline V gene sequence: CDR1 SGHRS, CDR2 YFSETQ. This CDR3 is CASSLDPSRGAKQYF. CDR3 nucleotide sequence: TGCGCCAGCAGCTTGGATCCCTCGCGGGGAGCGAAGCAGTACTTC. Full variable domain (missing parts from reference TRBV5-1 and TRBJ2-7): KAGVTQTPRYLIKTRGQQVTLSCSPISGHRSVSWYQQTPGQGLQFLFEYFSETQRNKGNFPGRFSGRQFSNSRSEMNVSTLELGDSALYLCASSLDPSRGAKQYFGPGTRLTVT.

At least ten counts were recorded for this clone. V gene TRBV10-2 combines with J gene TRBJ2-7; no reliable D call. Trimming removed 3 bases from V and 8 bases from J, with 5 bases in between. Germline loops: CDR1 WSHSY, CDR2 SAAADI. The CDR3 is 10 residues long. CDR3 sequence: CASSDGQQYF. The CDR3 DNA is TGCGCCAGCAGTGACGGACAGCAGTACTTC.

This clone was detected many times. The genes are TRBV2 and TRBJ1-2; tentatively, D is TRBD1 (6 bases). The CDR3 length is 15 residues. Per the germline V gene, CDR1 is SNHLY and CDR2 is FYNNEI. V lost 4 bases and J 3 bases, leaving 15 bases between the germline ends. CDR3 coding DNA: TGTGCCAGCAGTGTAACAGGGCTAAGGGACTATGGCTACACCTTC. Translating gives CASSVTGLRDYGYTF.

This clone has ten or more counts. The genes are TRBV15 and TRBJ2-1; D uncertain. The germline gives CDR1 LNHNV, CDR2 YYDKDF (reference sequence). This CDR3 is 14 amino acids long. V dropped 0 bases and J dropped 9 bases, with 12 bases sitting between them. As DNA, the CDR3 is TGTGCCACCAGCAGAGATATGGCATCGAGTGAGCAGTTCTTC. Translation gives CATSRDMASSEQFF.

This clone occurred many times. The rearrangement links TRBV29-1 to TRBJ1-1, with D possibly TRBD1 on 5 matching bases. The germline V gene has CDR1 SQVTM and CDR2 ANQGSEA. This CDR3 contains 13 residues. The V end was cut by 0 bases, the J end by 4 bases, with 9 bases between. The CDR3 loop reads CSVEDGRGTEAFF. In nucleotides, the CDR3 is TGCAGCGTTGAAGATGGGAGGGGCACTGAAGCTTTCTTT.

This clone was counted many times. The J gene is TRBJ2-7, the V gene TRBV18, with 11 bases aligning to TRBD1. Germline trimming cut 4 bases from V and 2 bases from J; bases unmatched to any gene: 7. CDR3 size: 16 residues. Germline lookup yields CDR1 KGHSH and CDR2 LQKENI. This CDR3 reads CASSLLGQGATYEQYF. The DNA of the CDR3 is TGTGCCAGCTCACTACTTGGACAGGGGGCAACCTACGAGCAGTACTTC.

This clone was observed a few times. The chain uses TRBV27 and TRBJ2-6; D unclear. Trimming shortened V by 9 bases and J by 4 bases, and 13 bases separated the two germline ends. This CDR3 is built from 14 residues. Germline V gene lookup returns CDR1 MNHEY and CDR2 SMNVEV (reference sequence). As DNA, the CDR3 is TGTGCCAGAGGGTCCAAGTTGGGGGCCAACGTCCTGACTTTC. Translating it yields CARGSKLGANVLTF.

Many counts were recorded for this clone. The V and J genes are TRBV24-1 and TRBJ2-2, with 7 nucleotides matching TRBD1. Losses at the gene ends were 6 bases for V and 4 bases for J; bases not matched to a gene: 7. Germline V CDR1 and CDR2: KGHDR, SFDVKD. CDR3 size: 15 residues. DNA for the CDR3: TGTGCCACCAGTAGACAGGGTGGAAGCACCGGGGAGCTGTTTTTT. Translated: CATSRQGGSTGELFF.

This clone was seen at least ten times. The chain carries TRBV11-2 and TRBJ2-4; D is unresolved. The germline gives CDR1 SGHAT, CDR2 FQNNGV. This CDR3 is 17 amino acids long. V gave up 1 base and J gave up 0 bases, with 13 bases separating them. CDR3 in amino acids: CASSLVGQKVAKNIQYF. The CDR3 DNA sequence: TGTGCCAGCAGCTTAGTAGGGCAGAAAGTAGCCAAAAACATTCAGTACTTC.

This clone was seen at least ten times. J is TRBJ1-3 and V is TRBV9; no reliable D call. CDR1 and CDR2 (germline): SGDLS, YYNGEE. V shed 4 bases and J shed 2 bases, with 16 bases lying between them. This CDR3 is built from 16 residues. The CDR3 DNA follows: TGTGCCAGCAGCCCTTTGGTGGGAAAACCTGGAAACACCATATATTTT. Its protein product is CASSPLVGKPGNTIYF.

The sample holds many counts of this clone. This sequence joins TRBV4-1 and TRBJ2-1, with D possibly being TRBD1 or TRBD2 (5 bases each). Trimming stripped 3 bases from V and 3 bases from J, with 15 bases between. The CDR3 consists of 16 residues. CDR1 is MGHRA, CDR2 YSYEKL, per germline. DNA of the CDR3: TGCGCCAGCAGCCAGAGAGCCGGGACGCTCTACAATGAGCAGTTCTTC. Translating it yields CASSQRAGTLYNEQFF.

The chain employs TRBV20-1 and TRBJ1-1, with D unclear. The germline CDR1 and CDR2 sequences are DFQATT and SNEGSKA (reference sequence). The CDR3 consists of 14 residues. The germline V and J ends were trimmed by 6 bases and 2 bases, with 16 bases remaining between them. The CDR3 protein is CSAPPLRANTEAFF. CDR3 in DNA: TGCAGTGCCCCCCCATTAAGAGCTAACACTGAAGCTTTCTTT.

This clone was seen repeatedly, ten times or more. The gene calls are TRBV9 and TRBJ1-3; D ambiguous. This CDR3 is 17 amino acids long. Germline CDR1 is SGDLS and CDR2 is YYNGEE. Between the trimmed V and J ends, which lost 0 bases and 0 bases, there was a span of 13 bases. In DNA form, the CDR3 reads TGTGCCAGCAGCGTAGGCGGAGGGATTAACTCTGGAAACACCATATATTTT. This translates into CASSVGGGINSGNTIYF.

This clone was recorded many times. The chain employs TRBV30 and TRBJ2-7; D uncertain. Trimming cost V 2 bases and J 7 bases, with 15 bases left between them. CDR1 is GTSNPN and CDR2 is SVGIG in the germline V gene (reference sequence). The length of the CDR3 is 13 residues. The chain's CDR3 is CAWSTRLPGEQYF. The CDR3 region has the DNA TGTGCCTGGAGTACGCGACTCCCAGGAGAGCAGTACTTC.

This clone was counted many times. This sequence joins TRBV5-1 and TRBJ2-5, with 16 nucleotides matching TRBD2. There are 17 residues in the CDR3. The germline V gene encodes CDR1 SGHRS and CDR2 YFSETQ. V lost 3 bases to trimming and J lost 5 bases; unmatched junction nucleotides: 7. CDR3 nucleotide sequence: TGCGCCAGCAGCTCCGGGACTAGCGGGAGGGGCGCGGAGACCCAGTACTTC. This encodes CASSSGTSGRGAETQYF.

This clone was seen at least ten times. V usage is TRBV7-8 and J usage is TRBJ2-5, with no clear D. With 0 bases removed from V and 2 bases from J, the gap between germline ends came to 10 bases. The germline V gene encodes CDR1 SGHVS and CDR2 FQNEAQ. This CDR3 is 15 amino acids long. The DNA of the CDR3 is TGTGCCAGCAGCTTAGCCCGGGTTGGGCAAGAGACCCAGTACTTC. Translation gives CASSLARVGQETQYF.